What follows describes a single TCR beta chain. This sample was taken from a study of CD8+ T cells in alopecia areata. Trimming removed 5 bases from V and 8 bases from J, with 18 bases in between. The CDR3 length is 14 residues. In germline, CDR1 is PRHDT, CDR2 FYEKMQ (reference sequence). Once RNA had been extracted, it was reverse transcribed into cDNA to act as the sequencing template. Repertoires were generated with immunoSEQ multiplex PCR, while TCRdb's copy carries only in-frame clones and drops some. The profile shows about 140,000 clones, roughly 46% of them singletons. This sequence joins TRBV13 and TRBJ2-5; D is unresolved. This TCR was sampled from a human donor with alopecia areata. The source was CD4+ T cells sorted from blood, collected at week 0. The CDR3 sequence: CASSRRTLPLTQYF. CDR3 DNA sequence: TGTGCCAGCAGCCGAAGAACCTTACCCCTAACCCAGTACTTC.